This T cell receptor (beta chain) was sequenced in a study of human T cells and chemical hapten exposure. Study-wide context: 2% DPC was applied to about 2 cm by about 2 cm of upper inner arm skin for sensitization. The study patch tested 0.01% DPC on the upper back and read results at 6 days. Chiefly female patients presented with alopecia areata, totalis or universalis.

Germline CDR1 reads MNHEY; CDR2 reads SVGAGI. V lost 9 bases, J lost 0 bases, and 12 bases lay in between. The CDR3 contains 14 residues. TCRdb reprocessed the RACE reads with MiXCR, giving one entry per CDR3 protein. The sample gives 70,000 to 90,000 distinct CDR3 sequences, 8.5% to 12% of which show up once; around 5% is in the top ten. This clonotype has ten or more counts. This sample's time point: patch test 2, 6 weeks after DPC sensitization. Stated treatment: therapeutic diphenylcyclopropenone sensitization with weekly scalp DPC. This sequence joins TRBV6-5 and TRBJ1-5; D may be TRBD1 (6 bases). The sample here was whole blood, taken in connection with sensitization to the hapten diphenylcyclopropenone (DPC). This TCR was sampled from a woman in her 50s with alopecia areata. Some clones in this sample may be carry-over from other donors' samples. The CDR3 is CASQQGNSNQPQHF. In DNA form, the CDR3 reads TGTGCCAGTCAACAGGGAAATAGCAATCAGCCCCAGCATTTT.